This is a list of T cell receptor beta chains from one sample in a study of T-cell reconstitution after alpha-beta-depleted transplantation in children. MiXCR, applied by TCRdb to the PCR reads, yields one record per CDR3 protein. The sample contains 350,000 to 450,000 distinct CDR3 sequences, about an eighth of which appear only once. Sequenced material: PBMCs, taken from the stem cell graft. The receptors here all came from a human donor who donated a stem cell graft to a child with Fanconi anemia. Both conserved end residues are part of each CDR3. D genes are given only for firm matches. Size is omitted from some rows. Given values are once, few, many or a class for expanded clones.

clone size	V gene	D gene	J gene	CDR3 DNA	CDR3 protein
NA	TRBV27	TRBD1	TRBJ2-1	TGTGCCAGCAGTCCCTCCTCGACAGGGGGCTCCGGACAGTTCTTC	CASSPSSTGGSGQFF
NA	TRBV12-3/TRBV12-4	NA	TRBJ2-7	TGTGCCAGCAGTTTAGACGGGATTTCCTACGAGCAGTACTTC	CASSLDGISYEQYF
NA	TRBV5-1	NA	TRBJ2-1	TGCGCCAGCAGCTTAAGCGACAGCTTATACAATGAGCAGTTCTTC	CASSLSDSLYNEQFF
NA	TRBV25-1	NA	TRBJ2-2	TGTGCCAGCAGTGAAGGAGGAAGCCGGGCCGGGGAGCTGTTTTTT	CASSEGGSRAGELFF
NA	TRBV30	NA	TRBJ2-6	TGTGCCCGGTTGTCTGGGGCCAACGTCCTGACTTTC	CARLSGANVLTF
NA	TRBV20-1	TRBD1	TRBJ2-7	TGCAGTGCTATAGGACAGGGTAGCTCCTACGAGCAGTACTTC	CSAIGQGSSYEQYF
NA	TRBV20-1	TRBD1	TRBJ2-3	TGCAGTGCTAGGGGACAGGGGGCGATTAGCACAGATACGCAGTATTTT	CSARGQGAISTDTQYF
NA	TRBV29-1	NA	TRBJ1-1	TGCAGCGGTACAGGGAAGAACACTGAAGCTTTCTTT	CSGTGKNTEAFF
NA	TRBV7-2	TRBD2	TRBJ2-3	TGTGCCAGCAGCTTAGTGCGGGGGGTTGCAGATACGCAGTATTTT	CASSLVRGVADTQYF
few	TRBV5-1	TRBD2	TRBJ2-1	TGCGCCAGCAGCCAAGGCGGGAGGAGCTCCTACAATGAGCAGTTCTTC	CASSQGGRSSYNEQFF
NA	TRBV5-1	NA	TRBJ1-1	TGCGCCAGCAGCTTGTCGTCCAGGAACACTGAAGCTTTCTTT	CASSLSSRNTEAFF
NA	TRBV5-1	NA	TRBJ2-3	TGCGCCAGCAGAAGGGACGCCGATACGCAGTATTTT	CASRRDADTQYF
many	TRBV27	NA	TRBJ2-5	TGTGCCAGCAGTTTATTTGGCAGCTCCTCTCTGGCCCAGTACTTC	CASSLFGSSSLAQYF
many	TRBV6-2/TRBV6-3	NA	TRBJ2-3	TGTGCCAGCAGTCCCCGCGGGGAAGCGCAGTATTTT	CASSPRGEAQYF
few	TRBV10-3	NA	TRBJ2-3	TGTGCCATCCGCGGACTTGCCCACACAGATACGCAGTATTTT	CAIRGLAHTDTQYF
few	TRBV5-5	TRBD2	TRBJ2-2	TGTGCCAGCAGCACCCTCGTGGGGGGGGTGTCCGGGGAGCTGTTTTTT	CASSTLVGGVSGELFF
few	TRBV5-6	NA	TRBJ1-5	TGTGCCAGCAGCTTTGGTCAGTTAACATTGGGTCAGCCCCAGCATTTT	CASSFGQLTLGQPQHF
NA	TRBV4-2	TRBD1	TRBJ2-2	TGTGCCAGCAGCCAAGGAGACAGGGGCAACGGGGAGCTGTTTTTT	CASSQGDRGNGELFF
few	TRBV5-1	NA	TRBJ1-6	TGCGCCAGCAGCTACGGGCCTACGATGGGCAATTCACCCCTCCACTTT	CASSYGPTMGNSPLHF
NA	TRBV4-3	NA	TRBJ1-4	TGCGCCAGCAGCCAAGATCCAGGCCCGGGAGGGGAAAAACTGTTTTTT	CASSQDPGPGGEKLFF
many	TRBV12-3/TRBV12-4	NA	TRBJ1-6	TGTGCCAGCACCCTTCAGGGGTTTAATTCACCCCTCCACTTT	CASTLQGFNSPLHF
few	TRBV12-3/TRBV12-4	TRBD1	TRBJ1-1	TGTGCCAGCAGTCGACAGGGGGGCACTGAAGCTTTCTTT	CASSRQGGTEAFF
many	TRBV9	TRBD1	TRBJ1-5	TGTGCCAGCAGTGCCGGGACAGGAAATCTTCAGCCCCAGCATTTT	CASSAGTGNLQPQHF
NA	TRBV27	NA	TRBJ2-7	TGTGCCAGCAGTTTAAGCATGTCAGGGGCGTGGGAGCAGTACTTC	CASSLSMSGAWEQYF
few	TRBV5-5	NA	TRBJ1-6	TGTGCCAGCAGCCTAGGGACGGCTGTTTCACCCCTCCACTTT	CASSLGTAVSPLHF
NA	TRBV29-1	NA	TRBJ2-5	TGCAGCGTTGGCCTGAAACAAGAGACCCAGTACTTC	CSVGLKQETQYF
NA	TRBV25-1	NA	TRBJ2-3	TGTGCCAGCAGTGCTTGGGGGGCTACGCAGTATTTT	CASSAWGATQYF
many	TRBV10-3	NA	TRBJ1-1	TGTGCCATCAGCTCTACGGGCGGCAGGGCTGAAGCTTTCTTT	CAISSTGGRAEAFF
many	TRBV20-1	NA	TRBJ1-2	TGCAGTGCCAGGAAGGGAGCTAACTATGGCTACACCTTC	CSARKGANYGYTF
NA	TRBV18	TRBD2	TRBJ2-7	TGTGCCAGCTCACCACAGCGGGACTCCTACGAGCAGTACTTC	CASSPQRDSYEQYF
NA	TRBV7-9	NA	TRBJ1-1	TGTGCCAGCAGCCGACAGGAGGAGGACACTGAAGCTTTCTTT	CASSRQEEDTEAFF
few	TRBV18	TRBD1	TRBJ1-4	TGTGCCAGCTCAAACAACCCCGGGACAGGGTCGAATGAAAAACTGTTTTTT	CASSNNPGTGSNEKLFF
few	TRBV4-2	NA	TRBJ1-5	TGTGCCAGCAGCCAAGAGCATAGGGGCGTTCAGCCCCAGCATTTT	CASSQEHRGVQPQHF
NA	TRBV20-1	NA	TRBJ2-5	TGCAGTGCAACCCTCGGTGCAGGGTCTCAAGAGACCCAGTACTTC	CSATLGAGSQETQYF
few	TRBV2	TRBD1	TRBJ1-1	TGTGCCAGCAGTGGAACGGACAGGGGGTTTTCGGCTTTCTTT	CASSGTDRGFSAFF
NA	TRBV12-3/TRBV12-4	TRBD2	TRBJ2-7	TGTGCCAGCAGTTGGGGTAGGTTAGCGGGACTTGGCGAGCAGTACTTC	CASSWGRLAGLGEQYF